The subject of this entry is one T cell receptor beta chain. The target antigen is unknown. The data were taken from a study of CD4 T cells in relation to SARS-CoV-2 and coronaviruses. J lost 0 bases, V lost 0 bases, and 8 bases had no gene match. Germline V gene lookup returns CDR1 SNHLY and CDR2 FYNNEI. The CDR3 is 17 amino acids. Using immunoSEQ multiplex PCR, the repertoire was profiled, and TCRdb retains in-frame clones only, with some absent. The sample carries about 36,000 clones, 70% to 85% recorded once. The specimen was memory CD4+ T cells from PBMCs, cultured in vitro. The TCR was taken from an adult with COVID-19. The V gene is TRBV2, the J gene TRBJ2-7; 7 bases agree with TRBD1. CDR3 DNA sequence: TGTGCCAGCAGTGAAGCGCCCAGACAGGGAAGCTCCTACGAGCAGTACTTC. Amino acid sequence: CASSEAPRQGSSYEQYF.